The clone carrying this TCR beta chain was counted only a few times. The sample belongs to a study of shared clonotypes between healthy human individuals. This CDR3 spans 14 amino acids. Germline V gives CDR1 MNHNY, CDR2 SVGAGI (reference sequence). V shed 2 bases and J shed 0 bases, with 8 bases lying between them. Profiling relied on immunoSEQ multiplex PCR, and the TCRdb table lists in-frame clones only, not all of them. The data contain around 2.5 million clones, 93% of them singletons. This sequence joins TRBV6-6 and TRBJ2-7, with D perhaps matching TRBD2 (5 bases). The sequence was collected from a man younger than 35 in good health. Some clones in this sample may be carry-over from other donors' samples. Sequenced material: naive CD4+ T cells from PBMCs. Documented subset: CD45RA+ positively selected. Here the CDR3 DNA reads TGTGCCAGCAGTTACACTCGGGACTCCTACGAGCAGTACTTC. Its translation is CASSYTRDSYEQYF.